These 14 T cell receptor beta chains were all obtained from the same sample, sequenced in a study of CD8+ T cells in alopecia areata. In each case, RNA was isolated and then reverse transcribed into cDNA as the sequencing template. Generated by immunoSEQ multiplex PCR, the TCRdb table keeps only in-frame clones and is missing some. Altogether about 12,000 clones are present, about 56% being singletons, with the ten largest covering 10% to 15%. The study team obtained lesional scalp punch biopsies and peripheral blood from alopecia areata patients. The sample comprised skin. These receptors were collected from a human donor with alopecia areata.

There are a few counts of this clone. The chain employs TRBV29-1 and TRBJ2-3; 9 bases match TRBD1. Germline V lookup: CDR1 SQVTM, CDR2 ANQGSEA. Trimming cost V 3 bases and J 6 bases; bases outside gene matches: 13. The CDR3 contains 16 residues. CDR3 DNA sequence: TGCAGCGTTGAGGGGGACCGGGACAGGGTCCACGATACGCAGTATTTT. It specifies CSVEGDRDRVHDTQYF.

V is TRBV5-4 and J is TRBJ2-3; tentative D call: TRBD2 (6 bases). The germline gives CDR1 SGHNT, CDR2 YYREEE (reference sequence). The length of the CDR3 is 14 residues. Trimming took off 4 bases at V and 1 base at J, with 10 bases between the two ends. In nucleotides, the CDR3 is TGTGCCAGCAGCCCGGGACTGGGCACAGATACGCAGTATTTT. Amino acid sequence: CASSPGLGTDTQYF.

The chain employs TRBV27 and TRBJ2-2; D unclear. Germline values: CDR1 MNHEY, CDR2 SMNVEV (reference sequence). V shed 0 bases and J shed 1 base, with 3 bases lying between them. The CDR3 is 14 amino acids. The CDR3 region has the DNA TGTGCCAGCAGTTTATCATGGAACACCGGGGAGCTGTTTTTT. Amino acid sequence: CASSLSWNTGELFF.

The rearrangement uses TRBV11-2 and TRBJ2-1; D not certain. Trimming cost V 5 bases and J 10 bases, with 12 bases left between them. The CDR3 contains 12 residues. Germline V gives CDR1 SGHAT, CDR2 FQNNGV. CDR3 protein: CASSLRKTEQFF. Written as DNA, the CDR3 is TGTGCCAGCAGCCTCCGGAAGACGGAGCAGTTCTTC.

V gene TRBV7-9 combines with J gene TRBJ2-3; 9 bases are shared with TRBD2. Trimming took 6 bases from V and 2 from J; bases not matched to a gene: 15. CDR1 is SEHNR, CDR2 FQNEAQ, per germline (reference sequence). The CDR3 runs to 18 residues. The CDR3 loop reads CASRRRRVAGDNTDTQYF. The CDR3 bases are TGTGCCAGCAGGCGCAGGCGGGTAGCGGGGGATAACACAGATACGCAGTATTTT.

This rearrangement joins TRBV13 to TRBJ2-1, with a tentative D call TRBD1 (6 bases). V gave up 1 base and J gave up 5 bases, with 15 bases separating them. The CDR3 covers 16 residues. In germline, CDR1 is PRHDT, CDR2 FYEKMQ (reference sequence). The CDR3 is CASSLDYLGQNNEQFF. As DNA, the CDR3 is TGTGCCAGCAGCTTAGACTACTTGGGACAAAACAATGAGCAGTTCTTC. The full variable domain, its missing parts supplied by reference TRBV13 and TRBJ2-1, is AAGVIQSPRHLIKEKRETATLKCYPIPRHDTVYWYQQGPGQDPQFLISFYEKMQSDKGSIPDRFSAQQFSDYHSELNMSSLELGDSALYFCASSLDYLGQNNEQFFGPGTRLTVL.

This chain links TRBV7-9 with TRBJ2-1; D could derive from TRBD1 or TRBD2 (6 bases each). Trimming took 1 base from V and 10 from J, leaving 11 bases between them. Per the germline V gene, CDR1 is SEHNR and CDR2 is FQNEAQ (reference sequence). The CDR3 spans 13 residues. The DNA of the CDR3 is TGTGCCAGCAGCTTAGTAGGGGGGCCCGAGCAGTTCTTC. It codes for CASSLVGGPEQFF.

The CDR3 spells CASSLRQLAGAEQFF. For the CDR3, the DNA is TGTGCCAGCAGCTTACGGCAACTAGCGGGAGCTGAGCAGTTCTTC. V usage is TRBV13 and J usage is TRBJ2-1, with TRBD2 identical over 11 bases. The CDR3 loop spans 15 amino acids. Per germline, CDR1 PRHDT and CDR2 FYEKMQ (reference sequence). J lost 9 bases, V lost 2 bases, and 6 bases had no gene match.

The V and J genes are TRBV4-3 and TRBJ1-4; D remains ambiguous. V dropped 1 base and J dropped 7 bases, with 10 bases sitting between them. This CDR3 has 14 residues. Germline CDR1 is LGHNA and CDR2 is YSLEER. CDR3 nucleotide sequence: TGCGCCAGCAGCCAAGGGGTGTCGAGTGAAAAACTGTTTTTT. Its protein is CASSQGVSSEKLFF.

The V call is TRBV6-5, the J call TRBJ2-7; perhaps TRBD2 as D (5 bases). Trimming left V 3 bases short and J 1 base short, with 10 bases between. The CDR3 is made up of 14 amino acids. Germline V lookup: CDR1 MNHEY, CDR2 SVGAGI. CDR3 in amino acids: CASSYRTGSYEQYF. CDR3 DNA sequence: TGTGCCAGCAGTTATAGGACGGGGTCCTACGAGCAGTACTTC.

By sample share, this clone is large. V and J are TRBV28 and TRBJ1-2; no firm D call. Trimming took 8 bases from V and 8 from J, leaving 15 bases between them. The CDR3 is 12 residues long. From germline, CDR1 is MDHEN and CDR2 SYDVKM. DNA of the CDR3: TGTGCCAGCGAAAGTGGGGTGAGAGGCTACACCTTC. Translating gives CASESGVRGYTF.

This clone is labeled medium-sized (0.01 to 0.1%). In DNA form, the CDR3 reads TGTGCCAGCAGTTTAAGAGGGTTCACAGATACGCAGTATTTT. As protein: CASSLRGFTDTQYF. The chain recombines TRBV28 with TRBJ2-3; D is perhaps TRBD2 (5 bases). Germline V gene data show CDR1 as MDHEN and CDR2 as SYDVKM. The CDR3 consists of 14 residues. The germline V and J ends were trimmed by 2 bases and 2 bases, with 8 bases remaining between them.

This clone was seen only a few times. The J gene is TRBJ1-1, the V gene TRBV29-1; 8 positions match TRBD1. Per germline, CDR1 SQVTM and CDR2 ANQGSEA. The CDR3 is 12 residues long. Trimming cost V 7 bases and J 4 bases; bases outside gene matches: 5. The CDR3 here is CSARQGSTEAFF. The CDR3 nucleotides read TGCAGCGCCCGACAGGGGAGCACTGAAGCTTTCTTT.

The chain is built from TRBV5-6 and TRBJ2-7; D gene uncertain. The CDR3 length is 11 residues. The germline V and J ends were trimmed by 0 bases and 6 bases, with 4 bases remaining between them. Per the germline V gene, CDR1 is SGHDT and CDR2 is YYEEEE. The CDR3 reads CASSLEREQYF. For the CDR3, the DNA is TGTGCCAGCAGCTTGGAGCGCGAGCAGTACTTC.